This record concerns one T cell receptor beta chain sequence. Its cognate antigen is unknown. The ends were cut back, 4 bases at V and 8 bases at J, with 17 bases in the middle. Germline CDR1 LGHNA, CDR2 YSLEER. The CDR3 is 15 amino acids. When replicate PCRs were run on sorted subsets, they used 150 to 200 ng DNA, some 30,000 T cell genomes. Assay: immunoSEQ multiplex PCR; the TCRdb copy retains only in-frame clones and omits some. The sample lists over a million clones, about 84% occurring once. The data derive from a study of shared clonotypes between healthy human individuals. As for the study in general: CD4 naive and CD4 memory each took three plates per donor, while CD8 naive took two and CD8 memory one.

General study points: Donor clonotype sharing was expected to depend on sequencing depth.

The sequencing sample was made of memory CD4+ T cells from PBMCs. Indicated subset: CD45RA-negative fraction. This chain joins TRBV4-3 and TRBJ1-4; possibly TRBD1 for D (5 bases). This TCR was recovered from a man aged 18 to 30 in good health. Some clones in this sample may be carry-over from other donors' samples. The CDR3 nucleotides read TGCGCCAGCAGCCCCCTCGGGGGTATCGAAGAAAAACTGTTTTTT. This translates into CASSPLGGIEEKLFF.